This T cell receptor beta chain was retrieved from a study of human T cells and chemical hapten exposure. Study-wide context: Largely, small differences in pooled library volume made per-sample TCR yields vary. Study-wide results and limits: With DPC sensitization, TCRs exceeding 1 in 1000 frequency showed no change.

The time point is: healthy volunteer bleed at 2 weeks. Researchers extracted total RNA from unfractionated whole blood. Germline CDR1 reads KGHDR; CDR2 reads SFDVKD. V was cut by 9 bases and J by 8 bases, with 18 bases left in between. The CDR3 runs 13 residues. TCRdb fed the RACE reads into MiXCR, producing one record per CDR3 protein. The table includes about 93,000 distinct CDR3 sequences, just under 9% detected once. This clonotype was seen a few times. Its antigen is undetermined. This rearrangement joins TRBV24-1 to TRBJ1-2; unclear D gene. The sequenced sample was whole blood. The receptor's source is a female donor in good health. Some clones in this sample may be carry-over from other donors' samples. The CDR3, as DNA: TGTGCCACCGGCCGGACTGGCGTGGAAGGCTACACCTTC. This sequence encodes CATGRTGVEGYTF.